The 32 T cell receptor beta chains below all came from one sample that was sequenced in a study of shared clonotypes between healthy human individuals. The table came from immunoSEQ multiplex PCR; TCRdb's copy has only in-frame clones and leaves some out. Found here are about half a million clones, 75% to 80% of them singletons; the top ten hold around 11%. Sample: PBMCs. The receptors were gathered from a woman aged 40 to 50 in good health. Some clones in this sample may be carry-over from other donors' samples.

As regards this clone: The junction does not match germline at one end; this may be a read error. In the same sample, other DNA sequences code for this CDR3. This chain joins TRBV7-7 and TRBJ2-7; tentatively, D is TRBD1 (5 bases). This CDR3 contains 13 residues. Germline-derived CDR1 and CDR2 are SSHAT and FNYEAQ (reference sequence). The CDR3 nucleotides are TGTGCTAGCAGCTTAGCAGGGTCCTACGAGCAGTACTTC. Encoded protein: CASSLAGSYEQYF.

The chain recombines TRBV5-4 with TRBJ2-3; 8 bases agree with TRBD1. The CDR3 contains 16 residues. V lost 0 bases and J lost 5; bases outside the gene matches: 8. Germline V gene sequence: CDR1 SGHNT, CDR2 YYREEE (reference sequence). Here the CDR3 DNA reads TGTGCCAGCAGCTTGGGGGCCGGGACAGGACAAGATACGCAGTATTTT. The encoded protein is CASSLGAGTGQDTQYF.

Comments on this clone: A much larger clone differs by one base, so this may be a read error. This chain connects TRBV7-9 to TRBJ2-1; 10 bases fit TRBD2. The germline V gene encodes CDR1 SEHNR and CDR2 FQNEAQ (reference sequence). This CDR3 has 15 residues. This CDR3 is CASRAGTSEYNEQFF. The CDR3 DNA reads as TGTGCCAGCAGAGCGGGGACTAGCGAATACAATGAGCAATTCTTC.

V usage is TRBV5-4 and J usage is TRBJ1-3; D is perhaps TRBD1 (5 bases). This CDR3 contains 16 residues. V was trimmed by 4 bases and J by 0 bases, leaving 14 bases between them. Germline CDR1 SGHNT, CDR2 YYREEE (reference sequence). The CDR3 DNA reads as TGTGCCAGCAGCGGGGGAATGGGGACCTCTGGAAACACCATATATTTT. This codes for CASSGGMGTSGNTIYF.

With regard to this clone: Distinct nucleotide sequences in the sample also encode this CDR3. The chain employs TRBV28 and TRBJ1-1, with D hard to call. CDR3 size: 14 residues. V was shortened by 2 bases and J by 0 bases, with 7 bases between the two germline ends. Germline values: CDR1 MDHEN, CDR2 SYDVKM. CDR3 bases: TGTGCCAGCAGTTTAGGCACCGTGAACACTGAAGCTTTCTTT. This translates into CASSLGTVNTEAFF.

This chain links TRBV27 with TRBJ2-1, with 9 bases lining up with TRBD2. CDR1 and CDR2 (germline): MNHEY, SMNVEV (reference sequence). The CDR3 contains 12 residues. The ends lost 3 bases at V and 12 bases at J; junction bases unmatched: 3. The CDR3 region has the DNA TGTGCCAGCAGTTTTAGCGGGAGCAGGCAGTTCTTC. It is translated as CASSFSGSRQFF.

V usage is TRBV5-4 and J usage is TRBJ2-4; D perhaps matches TRBD1 (6 bases). Looked up from germline, CDR1 is SGHNT and CDR2 is YYREEE (reference sequence). CDR3 length: 13 amino acids. Trimming left V 0 bases short and J 8 bases short, with 9 bases between. CDR3 nucleotide sequence: TGTGCCAGCAGCTTGGACAGGGTGGACATTCAGTACTTC. It encodes CASSLDRVDIQYF.

The V and J genes are TRBV7-2 and TRBJ2-3; TRBD1 might be the D (6 bases). Trimming took off 0 bases at V and 6 bases at J, with 10 bases between the two ends. Germline values: CDR1 SGHTA, CDR2 FQGNSA. The CDR3 loop spans 14 amino acids. CDR3 nucleotide sequence: TGTGCCAGCAGCTTAGCCAGGGGTTCGGATACGCAGTATTTT. Protein: CASSLARGSDTQYF.

With regard to this clone: Germline is not matched at one junction end, which may reflect a read error. The J gene is TRBJ2-7, the V gene TRBV4-1, with 12 bases lining up with TRBD2. From germline, CDR1 is MGHRA and CDR2 YSYEKL. The CDR3 extends over 16 amino acids. CDR3 sequence: CASSQTLAGGIYGQYF. CDR3 DNA: TGCGCCAGCAGCCAAACGCTAGCGGGAGGGATCTACGGGCAGTACTTC.

Concerning this clone: A far larger clone is only one base removed, so a read error is likely. This chain links TRBV19 with TRBJ2-5; 14 bases line up with TRBD2. Germline V gives CDR1 LNHDA, CDR2 SQIVND (reference sequence). The CDR3 runs 17 residues. CDR3 sequence (DNA): TGTGCCAGTAGTCTCCGTGGGACTAGCGGGAGAGGAGAGGCCCAGTACTTC. It yields the protein CASSLRGTSGRGEAQYF.

The chain is built from TRBV5-4 and TRBJ2-5, with 8 bases fitting TRBD2. V trimming: 4 bases; J trimming: 3 bases; junction bases outside the gene matches: 5. This CDR3 contains 14 residues. Germline lookup yields CDR1 SGHNT and CDR2 YYREEE (reference sequence). CDR3 amino acids: CASSQLADEETQYF. In DNA form, the CDR3 reads TGTGCCAGCAGCCAACTAGCGGATGAAGAGACCCAGTACTTC.

The chain couples TRBV7-8 to TRBJ2-1, with 7 positions matching TRBD2. The CDR3 sequence is 15 residues long. CDR1 is SGHVS, CDR2 FQNEAQ, per germline. V was clipped by 1 base and J by 4 bases; unmatched bases: 4. This chain's CDR3 is CASSLGGGGYNEQFF. In DNA, the CDR3 is TGTGCCAGCAGCTTAGGGGGCGGGGGTTACAATGAGCAGTTCTTC.

J is TRBJ2-1 and V is TRBV28, with D possibly matching TRBD2 (5 bases). With 7 bases removed from V and 0 bases from J, the gap between germline ends came to 19 bases. Germline V gene sequence: CDR1 MDHEN, CDR2 SYDVKM. The CDR3 is 17 residues long. The CDR3 bases are TGTGCCAGCATGAGTCCGGGATTTAGACCCTCCTACAATGAGCAGTTCTTC. As protein: CASMSPGFRPSYNEQFF. The full variable domain, with the rest looked up from reference TRBV28 and TRBJ2-1, is DVKVTQSSRYLVKRTGEKVFLECVQDMDHENMFWYRQDPGLGLRLIYFSYDVKMKEKGDIPEGYSVSREKKERFSLILESASTNQTSMYLCASMSPGFRPSYNEQFFGPGTRLTVL.

Points on this clone: A junction end diverges from the germline sequence, so it may reflect a read error. This chain links TRBV5-1 with TRBJ2-2, with D perhaps assigned TRBD1 or TRBD2 (5 bases each). Looked up from germline, CDR1 is SGHRS and CDR2 is YFSETQ. The CDR3 consists of 17 residues. The CDR3 loop is CASSSTGGPTNIGELFF. Here the CDR3 DNA reads TGCGCCAGCAGCTCTACTGGGGGACCAACCAACATCGGGGAGCTGTTTTTT.

The CDR3 loop reads CATSRRTGLGTDTQYF. The CDR3 bases are TGTGCCACCAGCAGACGGACAGGGCTGGGGACAGATACGCAGTATTTT. V gene TRBV15 combines with J gene TRBJ2-3, with 8 bases identical to TRBD1. The germline V gene encodes CDR1 LNHNV and CDR2 YYDKDF (reference sequence). This CDR3 is 16 amino acids long. V was clipped by 2 bases and J by 3 bases; unmatched bases: 7.

J is TRBJ2-1 and V is TRBV10-3; TRBD1 or TRBD2 may be the D gene (5 bases each). This CDR3 is built from 12 residues. Germline assignment: CDR1 ENHRY and CDR2 SYGVKD. The ends were cut back, 1 base at V and 7 bases at J, with 5 bases in the middle. CDR3 bases: TGTGCCATCAGTGAGTGGGGGAATGAGCAGTTCTTC. It is translated as CAISEWGNEQFF.

The V gene is TRBV30, the J gene TRBJ1-4, with D maybe TRBD1 (6 bases). V dropped 8 bases and J dropped 7 bases, with 14 bases sitting between them. The germline V gene encodes CDR1 GTSNPN and CDR2 SVGIG (reference sequence). There are 12 residues in the CDR3. The CDR3 bases are TGTGCCACGGCCCTAGGGGGTGAAAAACTGTTTTTT. As protein: CATALGGEKLFF.

This clone appeared many times. The chain employs TRBV27 and TRBJ2-7; no clear D. V was pared by 7 bases and J by 1 base, with 11 bases between. Germline V gives CDR1 MNHEY, CDR2 SMNVEV (reference sequence). This CDR3 region has 13 residues. CDR3 loop: CASTNWGSYEQYF. In DNA form, the CDR3 reads TGTGCCAGCACCAATTGGGGATCCTACGAGCAGTACTTC.

This clone was detected a few times. At the DNA level, this CDR3 is encoded by other sequences in the same sample as well. The chain carries TRBV10-3 and TRBJ2-7; 7 bases are shared with TRBD1. The germline V gene has CDR1 ENHRY and CDR2 SYGVKD. Trimming at V came to 10 bases and at J to 1 base, leaving 4 bases not matched to a gene. The CDR3 has 12 residues. CDR3 bases: TGTGCCACGCGACAGGGTTCCTACGAGCAGTACTTC. This codes for CATRQGSYEQYF.

There are a few counts of this clone. The rearrangement links TRBV6-4 to TRBJ1-5; TRBD1 matches at 8 bases. This CDR3 has 18 amino acids. Trimming took 4 bases from V and 0 from J; bases not matched to a gene: 11. Per the germline V gene, CDR1 is MRHNA and CDR2 is SNTAGT. CDR3 nucleotides: TGTGCCAGCAGTGGAACAGGGGGGACGGAGTTTAGCAATCAGCCCCAGCATTTT. Translated: CASSGTGGTEFSNQPQHF.

This clone showed up just a few times. The genes are TRBV19 and TRBJ1-5; D is unresolved. Deletions cut 5 bases from V and 9 bases from J, with 11 bases between. CDR1 and CDR2 (germline): LNHDA, SQIVND (reference sequence). The CDR3 totals 12 residues. The CDR3 DNA reads as TGTGCCAGTAGTGCGACCCTCAGGCCCCAGCATTTT. Protein product: CASSATLRPQHF.

The chain is built from TRBV6-5 and TRBJ2-5, with 7 bases identical to TRBD1. Germline CDR1 and CDR2: MNHEY and SVGAGI. The CDR3 has 15 amino acids. The ends lost 5 bases at V and 3 bases at J; junction bases unmatched: 9. This chain's CDR3 is CASSASTGNEETQYF. The CDR3 nucleotides are TGTGCCAGCAGTGCCTCGACAGGGAACGAAGAGACCCAGTACTTC.

This sequence joins TRBV30 and TRBJ1-1; D is perhaps TRBD1 (6 bases). Germline V gene lookup returns CDR1 GTSNPN and CDR2 SVGIG (reference sequence). This CDR3 contains 13 residues. V lost 2 bases, J lost 7 bases, and 14 bases lay in between. In DNA, the CDR3 is TGTGCCTGGAGTCGACAGGTGAAAGGTGAAGCTTTCTTT. This codes for CAWSRQVKGEAFF.

The chain's CDR3 is CASSRGPESYNEQFF. DNA for the CDR3: TGTGCCAGCAGCAGGGGTCCCGAATCCTACAATGAGCAGTTCTTC. The J gene is TRBJ2-1, the V gene TRBV14; TRBD1 might be the D (5 bases). The CDR3 is 15 amino acids. V lost 5 bases to trimming and J lost 1 base, with 12 bases between them. Germline V gene lookup returns CDR1 SGHDN and CDR2 FVKESK.

The chain employs TRBV28 and TRBJ2-7, with D hard to call. The CDR3 is made up of 12 amino acids. Looked up from germline, CDR1 is MDHEN and CDR2 is SYDVKM. V gave up 2 bases and J gave up 3 bases, with 5 bases separating them. In DNA form, the CDR3 reads TGTGCCAGCAGTTTACAGGACTACGAGCAGTACTTC. Translated: CASSLQDYEQYF.

This clone was counted only a few times. The chain is built from TRBV11-2 and TRBJ2-1, with 11 positions matching TRBD2. CDR1 is SGHAT, CDR2 FQNNGV, per germline. The CDR3 is 15 residues long. The trim removed 5 bases at V and 4 bases at J, leaving 4 bases unmatched. CDR3 region: CASSVTSGSYNEQFF. The CDR3 DNA follows: TGTGCCAGCAGCGTCACTAGCGGGAGTTACAATGAGCAGTTCTTC.

Ten or more counts support this clone. This chain connects TRBV7-3 to TRBJ2-1; D is undetermined. This CDR3 is built from 14 residues. Germline CDR1 SGHTA, CDR2 FQGTGA. V lost 0 bases to trimming and J lost 5 bases, with 8 bases between them. The DNA of the CDR3 is TGTGCCAGCAGCTTAACGGGCACGGACAATGAGCAGTTCTTC. Amino acids: CASSLTGTDNEQFF.

The rearrangement joins TRBV4-2 to TRBJ1-1; no definite D call. From germline, CDR1 is LGHNA and CDR2 YNFKEQ. The V and J ends lost 6 bases and 1 base respectively, with 9 bases between them. This CDR3 is 13 amino acids long. The CDR3 sequence is CASSSTSNTEAFF. CDR3 coding DNA: TGTGCCAGCAGTTCCACATCGAACACTGAAGCTTTCTTT.

The chain is built from TRBV4-2 and TRBJ1-3; D is ambiguous. Trimming removed 4 bases at V and 2 bases at J, with 9 bases between. Germline CDR1 is LGHNA and CDR2 is YNFKEQ. This CDR3 spans 14 amino acids. The CDR3 DNA reads as TGTGCCAGCAGCCCCCAATTAACTGGAAACACCATATATTTT. This encodes CASSPQLTGNTIYF.

This chain links TRBV25-1 with TRBJ2-5; D uncertain. V was shortened by 4 bases and J by 2 bases, with 2 bases between the two germline ends. CDR1 is MGHDK, CDR2 SYGVNS, per germline. The CDR3 is 11 residues long. The CDR3 sequence: CASSGQETQYF. The CDR3 nucleotides are TGTGCCAGCAGTGGACAAGAGACCCAGTACTTC.

This chain joins TRBV30 and TRBJ1-1, with D hard to call. This CDR3 spans 15 amino acids. The germline V and J ends were trimmed by 3 bases and 0 bases, with 14 bases remaining between them. The germline CDR1 and CDR2 sequences are GTSNPN and SVGIG (reference sequence). In nucleotides, the CDR3 is TGTGCCTGGAGAGGGATAGGGTGGATGAACACTGAAGCTTTCTTT. Its translation is CAWRGIGWMNTEAFF.

This clone was observed a handful of times. The V and J genes are TRBV14 and TRBJ1-6; TRBD1 might be the D (5 bases). CDR3 length equals 15 residues. From germline, CDR1 is SGHDN and CDR2 FVKESK. Trimming took 1 base from V and 4 from J, leaving 8 bases between them. This CDR3 reads CASSQVRGYNSPLHF. The CDR3 DNA follows: TGTGCCAGCAGCCAAGTTCGGGGGTATAATTCACCCCTCCACTTT.